This T cell receptor beta chain was found in a study of blood T cell repertoires in COVID-19 (dated by TCRdb to 2018 to 2021). Regarding the complete study: Samples from collaborators originated in the United States, Italy and Spain and spanned both the acute and convalescent phases of COVID-19. The samples were drawn from two sources: the first 160 participants of the ongoing ImmuneRACE study, and 1,000 to 1,500 subjects contributed by 6 global collaborators. The repertoires were released in a freely available public database meant as a resource for research on the immune response to SARS-CoV-2. The prospective study material was composed of cDNA or gDNA derived from T cells, B-cell-depleted T cells, or PBMCs. The dataset comprised deeply sampled blood TCRbeta repertoires from subjects exposed to, actively infected with, or recovered from COVID-19. HLA class I and class II types, where available, came from metadata supplied by the sample provider rather than from assay-based typing. Sample metadata almost always included a de-identified subject ID, COVID-19 status, age in years and sex.

Beyond this particular receptor, the publication reports: Clinical and demographic metadata were provided uncurated, with the amount varying by source and participant.

Worth noting for this clone: Its antigen is currently not known. No much larger clone exists at a distance of one base, and base qualities are not known.

TCRbeta CDR3 regions were amplified from genomic DNA using the immunoSEQ Assay, a bias-controlled multiplex PCR. The original methods were these. The number of nucleated cells in each sample was estimated by amplification of reference gene primers within the assay. To quantify the absolute abundance of each unique TCRbeta CDR3 rearrangement, sequence reads were collapsed and filtered. Productive Simpson clonality was computed per sample as the square root of Simpson's diversity index over productive rearrangements. Sourced from immuneACCESS, this table was stored by TCRdb with only in-frame sequences that have V and J called. A share of the clones is absent; for the studies checked, an unresolved V gene accounts for under half, and the remainder has no known explanation. D and trimming were read from the DNA, whereas the V and J calls and clone size are those reported in that table. Across this sample there are 70,000 to 100,000 clones, with 90% seen only once. The biggest ten clones account for roughly 1.7% of the sample.

The collaborating institutions used their own protocols to collect whole blood in K2EDTA tubes. Collaborator samples were shipped for TCRbeta analysis as frozen whole blood, isolated PBMCs, or DNA extracted from either sample type. The clonotype originates from a man aged 60-69 years with acute or convalescent COVID-19. The sequenced material came from peripheral blood.

Read as DNA, the sequence is TGTGCCAGCAGCATCCGGGACACCACCTACGAGCAGTACTTC. The translation is CASSIRDTTYEQYF. The rearranged chain carries TRBV9 and TRBJ2-7; perhaps TRBD1 is the D gene, with 6 bases matching. The CDR3, from cysteine to phenylalanine, totals 14 residues. Just the 42-base CDR3 DNA is kept, in frame starting at base 1. Via the germline V gene, CDR1 is SGDLS and CDR2 YYNGEE. V lost 4 bases and J lost 2 bases; the stretch between them is 13 bases long.